The clone carrying this T cell receptor (beta chain) has more than one count but fewer than ten. The antigen is not known. These data are taken from a study of beta chain features in type 1 diabetes. Study information: In all, about 100,000,000 sorted cells from all samples were analyzed.

Post-sort purity exceeded 95% for all sorted populations. With 1 base removed from V and 4 bases from J, the gap between germline ends came to 12 bases. This CDR3 is 15 amino acids long. Germline CDR1 reads SGHRS; CDR2 reads YFSETQ. General observations from the study: Patients with type 1 diabetes showed fewer VDJ junction insertions and more deletions. Cells with high TCR expression could be over-represented by cDNA sequencing. Patients with Type 1 diabetes showed moderately but significantly shorter TCRB CDR3s in all four CD4+ subsets.

What was sequenced were expressed TCRB transcripts, since all of the isolated RNA had been reverse transcribed. Data came from immunoSEQ multiplex PCR; TCRdb stores just in-frame clones and leaves some out. In the table there are roughly 300,000 clones, roughly 8.8% of which are singletons. The material sequenced was central memory CD4+ T cells from blood. The clonotype comes from a man aged 25-45 years with type 1 diabetes. This chain joins TRBV5-1 and TRBJ1-5; tentative D call: TRBD1 (6 bases). CDR3 protein: CASSLWGAENQPQHF. In DNA form, the CDR3 reads TGCGCCAGCAGCTTGTGGGGGGCGGAAAATCAGCCCCAGCATTTT.